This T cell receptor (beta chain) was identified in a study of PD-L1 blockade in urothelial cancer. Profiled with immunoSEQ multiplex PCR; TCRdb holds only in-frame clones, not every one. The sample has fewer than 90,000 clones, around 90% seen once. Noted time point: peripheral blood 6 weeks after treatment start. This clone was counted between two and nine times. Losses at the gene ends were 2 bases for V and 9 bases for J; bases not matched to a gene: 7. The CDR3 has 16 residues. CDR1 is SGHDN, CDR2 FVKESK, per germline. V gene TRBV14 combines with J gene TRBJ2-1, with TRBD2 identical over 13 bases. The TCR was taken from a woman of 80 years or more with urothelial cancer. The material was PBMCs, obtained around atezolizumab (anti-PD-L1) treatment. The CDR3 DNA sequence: TGTGCCAGCAGCCAAAGACTAGCGGGAGGTGTAAGTGAGCAGTTCTTC. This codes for CASSQRLAGGVSEQFF.